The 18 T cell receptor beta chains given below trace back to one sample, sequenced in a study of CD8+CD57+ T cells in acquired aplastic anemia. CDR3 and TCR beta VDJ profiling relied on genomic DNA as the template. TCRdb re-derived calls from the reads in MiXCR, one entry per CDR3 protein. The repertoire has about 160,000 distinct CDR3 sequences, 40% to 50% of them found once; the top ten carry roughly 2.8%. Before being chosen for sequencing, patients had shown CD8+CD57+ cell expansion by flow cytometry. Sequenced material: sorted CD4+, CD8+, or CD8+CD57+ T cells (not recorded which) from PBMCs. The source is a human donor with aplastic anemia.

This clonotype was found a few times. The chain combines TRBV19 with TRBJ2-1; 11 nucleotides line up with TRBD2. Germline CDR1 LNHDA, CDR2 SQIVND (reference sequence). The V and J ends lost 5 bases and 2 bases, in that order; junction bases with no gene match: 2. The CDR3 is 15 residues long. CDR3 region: CASSPSGRPYNEQFF. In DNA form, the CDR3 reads TGTGCCAGTAGTCCTAGCGGGAGGCCCTACAATGAGCAGTTCTTC.

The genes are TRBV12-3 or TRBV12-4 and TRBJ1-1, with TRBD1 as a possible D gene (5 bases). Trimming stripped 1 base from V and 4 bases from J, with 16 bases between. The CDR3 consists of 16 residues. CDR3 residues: CASSLGGPGFGTEAFF. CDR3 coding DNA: TGTGCCAGCAGTTTAGGGGGACCAGGGTTTGGCACTGAAGCTTTCTTT.

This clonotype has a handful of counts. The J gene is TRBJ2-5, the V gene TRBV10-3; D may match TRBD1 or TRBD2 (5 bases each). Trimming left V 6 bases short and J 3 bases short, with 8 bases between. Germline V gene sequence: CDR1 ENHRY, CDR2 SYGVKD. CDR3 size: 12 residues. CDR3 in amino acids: CAIRGTEETQYF. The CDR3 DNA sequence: TGTGCCATCAGGGGGACGGAAGAGACCCAGTACTTC.

The chain's CDR3 is CASSWDGSSYEQYF. The CDR3 nucleotides are TGTGCCAGCAGCTGGGACGGGAGCTCCTACGAGCAGTACTTC. The chain couples TRBV7-9 to TRBJ2-7; TRBD2 is a possible D gene (6 bases). The CDR3 length is 14 residues. The germline V gene has CDR1 SEHNR and CDR2 FQNEAQ (reference sequence). V lost 4 bases, J lost 0 bases, and 10 bases lay in between.

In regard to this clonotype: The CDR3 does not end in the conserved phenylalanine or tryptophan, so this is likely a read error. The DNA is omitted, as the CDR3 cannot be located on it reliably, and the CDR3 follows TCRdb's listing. The CDR3: CASSEALLGAG. The chain couples TRBV2 to TRBJ2-5; TRBD2 is the table's D call and was not checked against the DNA. The CDR3 is 11 residues long, counting both termini. CDR1 is SNHLY and CDR2 is FYNNEI in the germline V gene.

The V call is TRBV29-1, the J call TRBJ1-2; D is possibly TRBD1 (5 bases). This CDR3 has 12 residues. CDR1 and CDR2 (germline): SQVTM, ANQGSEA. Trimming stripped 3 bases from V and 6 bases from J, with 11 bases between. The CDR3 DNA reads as TGCAGCGTTGACCACAGGAGGAATGGCTACACCTTC. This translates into CSVDHRRNGYTF.

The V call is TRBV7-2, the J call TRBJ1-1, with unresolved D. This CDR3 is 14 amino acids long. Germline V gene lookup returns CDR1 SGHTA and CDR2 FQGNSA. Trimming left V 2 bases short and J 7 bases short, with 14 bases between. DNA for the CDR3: TGTGCCAGCAGCTTAAGACGAGTGATTCTTGAAGCTTTCTTT. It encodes CASSLRRVILEAFF.

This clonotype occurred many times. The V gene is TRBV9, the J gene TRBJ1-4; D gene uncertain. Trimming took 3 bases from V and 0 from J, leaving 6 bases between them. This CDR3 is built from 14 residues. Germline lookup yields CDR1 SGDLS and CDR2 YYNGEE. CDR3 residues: CASSDRATNEKLFF. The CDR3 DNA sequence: TGTGCCAGCAGCGACAGAGCAACTAATGAAAAACTGTTTTTT.

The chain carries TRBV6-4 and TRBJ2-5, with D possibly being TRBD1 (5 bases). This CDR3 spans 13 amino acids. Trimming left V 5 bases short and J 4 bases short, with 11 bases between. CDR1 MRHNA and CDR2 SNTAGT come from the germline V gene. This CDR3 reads CASSPQGRETQYF. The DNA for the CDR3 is TGTGCCAGCAGTCCCCAGGGTCGAGAGACCCAGTACTTC.

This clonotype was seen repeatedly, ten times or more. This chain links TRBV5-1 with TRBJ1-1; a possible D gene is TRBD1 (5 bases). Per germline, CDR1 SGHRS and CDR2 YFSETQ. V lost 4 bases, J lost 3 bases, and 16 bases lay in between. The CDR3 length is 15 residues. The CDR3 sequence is CASSAGHGADTEAFF. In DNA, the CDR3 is TGCGCCAGCAGCGCAGGACACGGAGCAGACACTGAAGCTTTCTTT.

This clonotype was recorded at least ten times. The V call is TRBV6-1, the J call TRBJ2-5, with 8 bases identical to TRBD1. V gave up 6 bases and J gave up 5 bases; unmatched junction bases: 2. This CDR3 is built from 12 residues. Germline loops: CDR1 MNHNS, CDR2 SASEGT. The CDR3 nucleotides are TGTGCCAGCAGGGACAGGGTGGAGACCCAGTACTTC. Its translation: CASRDRVETQYF.

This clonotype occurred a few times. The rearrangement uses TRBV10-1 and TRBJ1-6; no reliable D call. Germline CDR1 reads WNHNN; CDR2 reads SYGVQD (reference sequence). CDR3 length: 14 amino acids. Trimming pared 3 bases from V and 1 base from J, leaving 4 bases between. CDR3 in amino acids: CASSDGSYNSPLHF. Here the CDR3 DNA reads TGCGCCAGCAGTGACGGTTCCTATAATTCACCCCTCCACTTT.

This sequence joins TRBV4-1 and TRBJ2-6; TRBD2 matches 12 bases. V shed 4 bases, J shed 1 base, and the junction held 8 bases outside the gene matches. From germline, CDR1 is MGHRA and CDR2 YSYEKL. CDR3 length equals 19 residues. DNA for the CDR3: TGCGCCAGCAGCCGAGGAGGACTAGCGGGGATTTCTGGGGCCAACGTCCTGACTTTC. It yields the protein CASSRGGLAGISGANVLTF.

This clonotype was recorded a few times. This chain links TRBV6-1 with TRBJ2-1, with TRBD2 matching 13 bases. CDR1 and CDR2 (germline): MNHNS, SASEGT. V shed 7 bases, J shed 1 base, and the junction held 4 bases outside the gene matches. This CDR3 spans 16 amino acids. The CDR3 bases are TGTGCCAGCAATCCACTAGCGGGAGGGTCCTACAATGAGCAGTTCTTC. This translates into CASNPLAGGSYNEQFF.

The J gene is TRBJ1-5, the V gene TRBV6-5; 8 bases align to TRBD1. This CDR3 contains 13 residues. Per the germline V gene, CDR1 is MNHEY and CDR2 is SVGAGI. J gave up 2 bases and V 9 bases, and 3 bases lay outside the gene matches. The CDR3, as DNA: TGTGCCAGGACACAGGGGGGCAATCAGCCCCAGCATTTT. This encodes CARTQGGNQPQHF.

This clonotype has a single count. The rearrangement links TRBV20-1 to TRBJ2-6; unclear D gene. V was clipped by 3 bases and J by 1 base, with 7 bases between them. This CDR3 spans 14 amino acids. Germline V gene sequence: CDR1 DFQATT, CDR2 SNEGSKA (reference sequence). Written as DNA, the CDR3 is TGCAGTGCTAGTGTACTATCTGGGGCCAACGTCCTGACTTTC. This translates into CSASVLSGANVLTF.

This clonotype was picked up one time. The CDR3, as DNA: TGTGCCATCAGTGAGGACCAGGGTTATGGCTACACCTTC. It is translated as CAISEDQGYGYTF. The chain joins TRBV10-3 to TRBJ1-2; D is possibly TRBD1 (5 bases). The CDR3 is 13 residues long. Germline lookup yields CDR1 ENHRY and CDR2 SYGVKD. V was shortened by 2 bases and J by 5 bases, with 9 bases between the two germline ends.

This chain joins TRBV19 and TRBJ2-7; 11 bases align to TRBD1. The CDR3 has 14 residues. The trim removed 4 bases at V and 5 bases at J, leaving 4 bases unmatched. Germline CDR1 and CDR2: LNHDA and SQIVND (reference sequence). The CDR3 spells CASSTGTGGDEQYF. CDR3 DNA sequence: TGTGCCAGTAGTACCGGGACAGGGGGGGACGAGCAGTACTTC.